This T cell receptor beta chain is drawn from a study of shared clonotypes between healthy human individuals (dated by TCRdb to 2018 to 2020). General notes on the study: The cohort comprised two women and a few men aged 18 to 49 years. For each donor, CD4 naive and CD4 memory were each run on three plates, CD8 naive on two plates, and CD8 memory on one plate. To estimate repertoire size and how much clonotype sharing occurs between individuals, the study deeply sequenced the blood TCR repertoires of several healthy adults. To increase sequencing depth and limit assay-specific biases, different laboratories used diverse techniques to prepare libraries and sequence TCR repertoires. Leukapheresis yielded between about 0.9 and 9 billion PBMCs per donor.

For the CD8 naive samples, CD45RO-negative cells were positively selected for CCR7, yielding a CD45RA+CCR7+ population from which TemRA cells were excluded. Donors were healthy HIV-negative adults with no recently reported acute infections or vaccinations. All donors were Caucasian adults living in Nashville, Tennessee, USA. After blood collection by leukapheresis, PBMCs were isolated using Ficoll-Histopaque density gradient centrifugation and then cryopreserved in the vapor phase of liquid nitrogen. Purity and quantity of every magnetically sorted T cell population were checked by analytical flow cytometry. Genomic DNA was isolated from every sorted fraction and measured by UV absorbance on a Nanodrop 2000c. CDR1 and CDR2 are drawn from the germline V gene (reference sequence): MNHEY, SMNVEV. The junction carries 12 bases between V and J, which are trimmed by 0 bases and 0 bases respectively. Its CDR3 holds 17 amino acids, cysteine through phenylalanine. The sequence is cut down to CDR3 DNA, 51 bases in frame from base 1.

The paper's findings and limits, for the study overall: Because the study included only a small number of donors, the genetic and exposure-history diversity represented was limited. Naive subsets generally had larger estimated clonotype richness than memory subsets did. Compared with non-shared clonotypes, the clonotypes found in all four sorted-subset donors had higher generation probabilities. Across four donors, approximately 5% of naive CD4, approximately 3.6% of naive CD8, 2.3% of memory CD4, and 0.4% of memory CD8 clonotypes were shared. Based on pairwise subsampling, the degree of clonotype sharing among donors was expected to be affected by sequencing depth. Even with the large sequencing depth, rarefaction of the sorted-subset datasets indicated that sequencing was incomplete. Only blood was sampled, and tissue TCR repertoires likely differ from those in blood.

About this clone itself: Its antigen is currently not known. No much larger clonotype is one base removed from it; base qualities were not supplied.

TCR CDR3 regions were amplified from genomic DNA by multiplex PCR using the deep immunoSEQ assay. For each cell subset, the extracted genomic DNA was distributed evenly across all wells of several immunoSEQ 96-well plates, and each plate served as one replicate. For sorted subsets, each replicate PCR was loaded with 150 to 250 ng genomic DNA, equivalent to approximately 27,000 T cell genomes. Purified libraries were quantified with a Qubit 3.0 fluorometer, sized on a Bioanalyzer 2100, and re-quantified with the KAPA Library Quantification kit. Each immunoSEQ 96-well plate was sequenced on its own single-read 150-cycle Illumina NextSeq 550 flow cell. Per the authors' processing: Because the immunoSEQ output included only junctional sequences and no quality scores, the filtering could not be the same as the filtering used for full-length reads. To assign V/J genes and CDR3, sequences were annotated using PyIR, a Python wrapper for IgBLAST v1.9, with IMGT germline references. Reads with weak V/J assignments (E-value above 1e-6), missing CDR3, stop codons, out-of-frame junctions, or ambiguous translated residues were removed. A V3J clonotype was defined by an identical inferred V gene, J gene, and CDR3 amino acid sequence. To compute the percentage overlap between repertoires, the number of shared unique clonotypes was divided by the size of the smaller repertoire. Three approaches were used to assess repertoire richness: RTK rarefaction, the Chao1 estimator, and Recon v2.1 estimates of unobserved clonotypes. For all TCRbeta clonotypes obtained by the gDNA method from a handful of donors, generation probabilities were computed with OLGA. TCRdb obtained this table from immuneACCESS and retained in-frame rearrangements with V and J assigned. These tables miss some clones; where compared with another copy, unresolved V genes account for less than half of the shortfall, and the remainder is unexplained. D and trimming were read from the DNA, whereas the V and J calls and clone size are those reported in that table. The sample table lists 1.5 million to 2.5 million clones, roughly 94% of them with a count of one. 1% to 1.5% of the sample is in the top ten clones.

Sequencing was carried out using naive CD8+ T cells sorted from blood. The cell subset or site label, as the study defines it: CD45RA+CCR7+. The TCR was taken from a young man in good health. The chain links TRBV27 with TRBJ2-1; the D element could tentatively be TRBD1 or TRBD2, as 5 bases agree for each. The sequence in DNA is TGTGCCAGCAGTTTATCGGGGACCGCTTTCTCCTACAATGAGCAGTTCTTC. Its product reads: CASSLSGTAFSYNEQFF.